Here is one TCR beta chain with its context. No antigen is known for it. The sample holds no much larger clone one base away, and base qualities are not on file. Library method: 5' RACE. The sequencer listed for this sample is Illumina HiSeq 2500. A second PCR of roughly 7 to 11 cycles was performed with a sample-barcoded 5' primer and a J-beta primer mix. A unique molecular identifier was introduced onto each TCR beta cDNA molecule by a template-switch 5' adaptor carrying 12 random nucleotides. Each sample yielded at least 3 million CDR3-containing paired-end reads. First-strand cDNA synthesis was performed from all RNA using the Mint cDNA synthesis kit, with priming by a TRBC-specific oligonucleotide. All cDNA was treated with uracil-DNA glycosylase and then went through a first 18-cycle PCR with the universal primers M1SS and BC2_uni_R. In the original analysis: Each sample was normalized by randomly selecting 1 million high-quality reads, each carrying a distinct molecular identifier. Reads sharing molecular identifiers were discarded rather than binned into consensus sequences. MiTCR, run with a Q25 quality threshold and the strictest error-elimination algorithm, handled CDR3 identification, clonotype clustering and error correction. A nonparametric unseen species model using Euler transformation provided a lower-bound estimate of total TCR beta diversity. TCRdb itself trimmed the public reads at Q25 with fastp, ran MiXCR and retained productive beta chains. Each entry merges the rows of one CDR3 protein and shows their most common DNA and genes. TCRdb's processing, not the authors' own work, is the source of the V and J calls. This sample is represented by roughly 1,700,000 distinct CDR3 sequences; about 30% of them were singletons. The ten most abundant clones make up roughly 8% of the sample.

Donors were under 40 systemically healthy Caucasian individuals from Russia aged 6 to 90 years. Each donor gave 9.5 to 10 milliliters of peripheral blood, drawn into EDTA-treated Vacutainer tubes. Ficoll-Paque density-gradient centrifugation was used to isolate PBMCs, with at least 6 million obtained per sample. Trizol reagent was used to extract total RNA from PBMCs, with at least 5 micrograms per sample. Naive CD45RAhigh/CD27high T cell percentages were measured by flow cytometry on a PBMC aliquot from every donor. The data derive from a study of blood T cells in healthy people across ages (dated by TCRdb to between 2014 and 2017). Study-level background: In model experiments, template switching captured roughly one uniquely barcoded TCR beta cDNA molecule for every two T cells. To track age-related changes in TCR beta repertoire diversity, the study relied on deep sequencing normalized with unique cDNA molecular identifiers. Four age groups were formed from the donors: young (average 16 years), middle-aged (approximately 41), aged (roughly 59) and long-lived (less than 85). To avoid experimental bias, donors of different ages were distributed randomly across sequencing lanes. The study analyzed two additional independent replicas of 1 million unique cDNA reads from the same blood draw for two donors, one aged 18 to 29 and one aged 80 or older.

What the authors observed across the whole study: Conclusive comparison of naive and antigen-experienced compartments was prevented by the profiling of bulk unsorted PBMCs. The CMV infection status of donors was not known, potentially confounding age-related changes in expanded clonotypes. Total diversity estimates from one million sequenced T cells were considered lower bounds and underestimates. Compared with the aged group, the long-lived group had more naive CD4+ T cells, fewer expanded clones and increased TCR diversity, suggesting age selection. There was a strong correlation between observed TCR beta diversity and the percentage of naive T cells measured by flow cytometry. Observed TCR beta diversity per million T cells fell roughly linearly with age, and a significant reduction was already apparent by age around 40.

This clonotype was obtained from a woman aged 30 to 39 in good health. The sequenced sample was blood.

The DNA is as follows: TGCAGCGTTCAGCAGGGGGCTAACGAGCAGTACTTC. The encoded protein is CSVQQGANEQYF. In this chain, TRBV29-1 is recombined with TRBJ2-7; a stretch of 8 junction bases matches TRBD1. Compared with germline, V lacks 5 bases and J lacks 5 bases; bases without a gene match: 5. According to the germline V gene, CDR1 reads SQVTM and CDR2 reads ANQGSEA. The CDR3 has 12 amino acids, counting the end cysteine and phenylalanine. The kept DNA is CDR3 alone, 36 bases in frame from the first base.